Given below is one T cell receptor (beta chain) in context. V lost 6 bases and J 0 bases, leaving 11 bases between the germline ends. Germline V gives CDR1 SGHTA, CDR2 FQGTGA. The CDR3 extends over 15 amino acids. Primers for the PCR totalled 60 Vbeta and 13 Jbeta. Data came from immunoSEQ multiplex PCR; TCRdb stores just in-frame clones and leaves some out. The sample has 130,000 or so clones; over 60% are singletons. This sample stems from a study of cytomegalovirus exposure and HLA in healthy donors. This receptor was taken from a woman in her fifties or sixties in good health and CMV-seronegative. The chain recombines TRBV7-3 with TRBJ2-2; D remains unclear. Sequenced input: PBMCs. CDR3 protein: CASRRTNTNTGELFF. The CDR3 nucleotides are TGTGCCAGCAGACGTACCAACACGAACACCGGGGAGCTGTTTTTT.